This T cell receptor beta chain was observed in a study of T-cell reconstitution after alpha-beta-depleted transplantation in children (dated by TCRdb to the mid-2010s). At the level of the whole study: T-cell immune reconstitution after TCRalphabeta/CD19-depleted allogeneic hematopoietic cell transplantation in children was quantitatively tracked in the study by means of TCR repertoire profiling.

The V end loses 5 bases and the J end loses 4 bases, and a stretch of 14 bases separates them. From a lookup of the germline V gene (reference sequence), CDR1 and CDR2 are SEHNR and FQNEAQ. The CDR3 covers 14 residues, taking in both the cysteine and the phenylalanine. The read is trimmed to its CDR3 DNA, 42 bases read in frame from base 1. This clonotype was found many times. Its binding antigen is unknown. No quality values exist for individual bases; no much larger clone is one base distant. Library preparation employed PCR. Data came from an Illumina HiSeq 2500. TCR libraries were prepared with molecular barcoding, using unique molecular identifiers to normalize TCRbeta repertoire quantification. TCRdb ran its own pipeline on the public reads, namely fastp trimming at Q25 and MiXCR clone calling, and kept in-frame beta chains. Each entry merges the rows of one CDR3 protein and shows their most common DNA and genes. Across this sample there are hundreds of thousands of distinct CDR3 sequences, with 16% seen only once. The ten largest make up approximately 1% of the sample.

Specimen: PBMCs from the stem cell graft donor, collected from the stem cell graft. The TCR was taken from a human donor who donated a stem cell graft to a child with acute myeloid leukemia. The rearranged chain carries TRBV7-9 and TRBJ1-1; the D gene identity is not certain. The CDR3 loop reads CASSLPDESTEAFF. The DNA sequence is as follows: TGTGCCAGCAGCCTCCCAGATGAGTCCACTGAAGCTTTCTTT.